What follows describes a single T cell receptor (beta chain). This sample was taken from a study of blood T cell repertoires in COVID-19. Background on the study: Sites in the United States, Italy and Spain provided acute and convalescent COVID-19 samples.

The CDR3 consists of 13 residues. Per germline, CDR1 SGHRS and CDR2 YFSETQ. The V and J ends lost 1 base and 4 bases respectively, with 8 bases between them. Assay used: immunoSEQ multiplex PCR; TCRdb lists only in-frame clones, some missing. The sample records 300,000 or so clones, roughly nine tenths being singletons. The material sequenced was peripheral blood. This clonotype was sampled from a woman between 25 and 40 years old with COVID-19, enrolled during active disease. The chain joins TRBV5-1 to TRBJ1-1; weak D call: TRBD1 (6 bases). The CDR3: CASSLIGGTEAFF. The CDR3 region has the DNA TGCGCCAGCAGCTTGATAGGGGGCACTGAAGCTTTCTTT.